The rows below give T cell receptor beta chains drawn from one sample of a study of blood T cells in healthy people across ages. Using its own MiXCR run on the 5' RACE reads, TCRdb lists one record per CDR3 protein. The sample shows hundreds of thousands of distinct CDR3 sequences, 40% to 50% of them seen only once. The sample taken for sequencing was blood. The source of these receptors is a man in his 60s in good health. Both conserved end residues are trimmed from each CDR3.

cdr3_length | v_call | cdr3_aa
14 | TRBV7-8 | ASSSRDRGAYNEQF
12 | TRBV19 | ASSLERVNTEVF
12 | TRBV3-1 | ASSQSSGSETQY
14 | TRBV5-1 | ASSFGDRSSYNEQF
14 | TRBV6-6 | ASSYRTSGRSDTQY
13 | TRBV5-6 | ASSRGMVRNQPQH
12 | TRBV4-3 | ASSQDRSQETQY
12 | TRBV12-3/TRBV12-4 | ASSFRTGGETQY
16 | TRBV12-3/TRBV12-4 | ASSFIPLAASGANVLT
12 | TRBV6-6 | ASSYSTGFYEQY
11 | TRBV5-1 | ASSKDTTDTQY
13 | TRBV7-9 | ASSLGTGNTDTQY
13 | TRBV5-1 | ASSTTGSPPNEQF
13 | TRBV14 | ASSLQGRGFYEQY
13 | TRBV20-1 | SARDGEGQTYEQY
15 | TRBV7-9 | ASRLVNGLTFPGELF
11 | TRBV20-1 | SAQSSGVDEQY
15 | TRBV5-5 | ASSFFPVSGVQETQY
11 | TRBV20-1 | SARVDYPDTQY
11 | TRBV20-1 | SARGQGTGEQY
14 | TRBV5-1 | ASSLGPGQGATEAF
12 | TRBV11-2 | ASNRNSGANVLT
13 | TRBV12-3/TRBV12-4 | ASSFRTFRRNEQF
13 | TRBV7-9 | ASSKTSGYTDTQY
14 | TRBV7-2 | ASSLATSGGLDTQY
11 | TRBV6-5 | ASQDPTNYGYT
12 | TRBV19 | ASSYGGRYNEQF
14 | TRBV7-8 | ASSLVSPPRDYGYT
13 | TRBV7-2 | ASSPDAGPNTEAF
15 | TRBV7-3 | ASSFTTGTGGTDTQY
13 | TRBV20-1 | SARASGRAAGELF
11 | TRBV6-6 | TSSLGVVTEAF
13 | TRBV12-3/TRBV12-4 | ASRGGQGELGEQY